In this sample, the clone carrying this T cell receptor beta chain turned up many times. Its target is not known. Library preparation for TCR beta used quantitative 5'-RACE with molecular barcodes. One entry per CDR3 protein, called by TCRdb with MiXCR from the 5' RACE reads. Counted here are fewer than 550,000 distinct CDR3 sequences, roughly 5% occurring once; the ten biggest clones make up roughly 3.5%. This specimen belongs to a study of CD8 T cells in ankylosing spondylitis. Study conclusions and caveats: Reported data indicate significant enrichment of disease-linked clones within matched ankylosing spondylitis synovial fluid. Some motif variants were previously reported in reactive arthritis synovial fluid and blood. Apparently characteristic of ankylosing spondylitis blood was a TCR beta motif (about 8 highly homologous variants).

The sequenced material came from blood, either unsorted or a sorted T cell fraction (not recorded which). This receptor was identified in a male donor with ankylosing spondylitis.

The CDR3 nucleotides are TGTGCCAGCAGCTTTTTTCAGGAGCAGTACTTC. Translated, it gives CASSFFQEQYF. The chain recombines TRBV7-2 with TRBJ2-7; D not resolved. CDR1 SGHTA and CDR2 FQGNSA come from the germline V gene. CDR3 length: 11 residues. Trimming stripped 3 bases from V and 7 bases from J, with 7 bases between.